The clone carrying this T cell receptor (beta chain) has only a few counts. No antigen is known for it. The sample belongs to a study of T-cell reconstitution after alpha-beta-depleted transplantation in children. A library of TCRbeta sequences, prepared with unique molecular identifiers, was generated. MiXCR was run by TCRdb on the PCR reads, yielding one entry per CDR3 protein. The data contain about 1,000,000 distinct CDR3 sequences, roughly 29% of them singletons. The V end was cut by 7 bases, the J end by 0 bases, with 17 bases between. The germline CDR1 and CDR2 sequences are DFQATT and SNEGSKA (reference sequence). This CDR3 region has 15 residues. Study-wide results and limits: T-cell counts and diversity at one year following transplant were attributed mainly to newly produced T cells. Surviving recipient T cells and thymic progenitors underlay high day-60 TCRbeta diversity in some patients. Several hundred expanded graft clones reportedly supplied alpha-beta T cells about two months after transplant.

V usage is TRBV20-1 and J usage is TRBJ2-3; perhaps D is TRBD1 or TRBD2 (5 bases each). Sequencing used PBMCs, mostly from graft donor cells, obtained 360 days after TCRalphabeta/CD19-depleted stem cell transplant. The source of this sequence is a boy under three years old who had a stem cell transplant for SCID, so the T cells may come from the graft donor. The CDR3 DNA is TGCAGTGGAACAGGTAGCGAGGTTAGCACAGATACGCAGTATTTT. This encodes CSGTGSEVSTDTQYF.